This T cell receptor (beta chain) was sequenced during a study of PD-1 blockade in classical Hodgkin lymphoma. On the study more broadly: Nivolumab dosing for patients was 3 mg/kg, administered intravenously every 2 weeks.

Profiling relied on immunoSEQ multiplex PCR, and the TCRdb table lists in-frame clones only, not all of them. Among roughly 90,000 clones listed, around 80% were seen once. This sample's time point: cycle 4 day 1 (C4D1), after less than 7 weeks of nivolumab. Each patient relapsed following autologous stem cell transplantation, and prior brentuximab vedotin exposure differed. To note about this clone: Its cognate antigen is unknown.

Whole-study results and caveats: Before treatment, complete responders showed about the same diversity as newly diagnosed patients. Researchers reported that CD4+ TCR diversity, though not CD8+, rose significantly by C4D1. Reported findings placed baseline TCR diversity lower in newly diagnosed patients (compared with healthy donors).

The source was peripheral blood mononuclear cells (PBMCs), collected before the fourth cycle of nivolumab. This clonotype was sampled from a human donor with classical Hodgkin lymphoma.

This chain's CDR3 is CASSYSGHDVGETQYF. DNA of the CDR3: TGTGCCAGCAGTTACTCGGGACATGACGTTGGGGAGACCCAGTACTTC. The V and J genes are TRBV6-5 and TRBJ2-5, with D possibly being TRBD1 (6 bases). The CDR3 spans 16 residues. The germline gives CDR1 MNHEY, CDR2 SVGAGI. Between the trimmed V and J ends, which lost 0 bases and 5 bases, there was a span of 16 bases.